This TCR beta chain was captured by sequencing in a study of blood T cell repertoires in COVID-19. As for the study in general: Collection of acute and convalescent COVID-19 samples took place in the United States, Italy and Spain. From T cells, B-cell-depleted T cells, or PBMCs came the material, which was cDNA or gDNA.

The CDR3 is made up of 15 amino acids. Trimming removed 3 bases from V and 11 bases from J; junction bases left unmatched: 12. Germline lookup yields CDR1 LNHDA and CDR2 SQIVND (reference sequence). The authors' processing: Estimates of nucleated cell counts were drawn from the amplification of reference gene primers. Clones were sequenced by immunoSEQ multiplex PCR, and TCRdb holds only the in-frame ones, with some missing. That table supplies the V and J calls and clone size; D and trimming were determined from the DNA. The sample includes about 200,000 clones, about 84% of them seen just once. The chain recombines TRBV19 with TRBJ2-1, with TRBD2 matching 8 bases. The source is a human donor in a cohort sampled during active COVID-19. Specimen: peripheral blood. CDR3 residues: CASSISREEGGKQFF. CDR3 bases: TGTGCCAGTAGTATCTCGCGGGAGGAAGGTGGGAAGCAGTTCTTC. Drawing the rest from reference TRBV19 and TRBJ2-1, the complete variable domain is DGGITQSPKYLFRKEGQNVTLSCEQNLNHDAMYWYRQDPGQGLRLIYYSQIVNDFQKGDIAEGYSVSREKKESFPLTVTSAQKNPTAFYLCASSISREEGGKQFFGPGTRLTVL.